Listed here are 22 T cell receptor beta chains from one sample, sequenced in a study of radiation and T cells in renal cell carcinoma. Described treatment: treatment-naive control, cytoreductive nephrectomy. Generated by immunoSEQ multiplex PCR, the TCRdb table keeps only in-frame clones and is missing some. The sample contains 13,000 or so clones, around 50% of which appear only once. The sequences come from tumor tissue, collected from a patient whose treatment was nephrectomy without radiotherapy. These receptors came from a middle-aged man with renal cell carcinoma.

V is TRBV18 and J is TRBJ1-2, with 8 bases lining up with TRBD1. This CDR3 spans 16 amino acids. The ends lost 2 bases at V and 0 bases at J; junction bases unmatched: 5. Germline V CDR1 and CDR2: KGHSH, LQKENI. The CDR3 sequence: CASSPGQGSANYGYTF. DNA of the CDR3: TGTGCCAGCTCACCAGGACAGGGTTCAGCTAACTATGGCTACACCTTC. Together with reference TRBV18 and TRBJ1-2, the CDR3 gives the full variable domain: NAGVMQNPRHLVRRRGQEARLRCSPMKGHSHVYWYRQLPEEGLKFMVYLQKENIIDESGMPKERFSAEFPKEGPSILRIQQVVRGDSAAYFCASSPGQGSANYGYTFGSGTRLTVV.

The chain is built from TRBV6-1 and TRBJ1-1; 8 bases match TRBD1. Looked up from germline, CDR1 is MNHNS and CDR2 is SASEGT. CDR3 length: 16 amino acids. V gave up 3 bases and J gave up 1 base; unmatched junction bases: 7. As DNA, the CDR3 is TGTGCCAGCAGTGAGGACAGGGTAAAGGGGAACACTGAAGCTTTCTTT. Its protein product is CASSEDRVKGNTEAFF.

The rearrangement links TRBV7-9 to TRBJ1-2; 11 positions agree with TRBD1. V lost 5 bases and J lost 8; bases outside the gene matches: 10. The CDR3 has 15 residues. Germline V gives CDR1 SEHNR, CDR2 FQNEAQ (reference sequence). Here the CDR3 reads CASSPSGQGVSGYTF. The CDR3 DNA is TGTGCCAGCAGCCCTTCGGGACAGGGGGTCAGCGGCTACACCTTC.

CDR3 in amino acids: CAISESSRGTWQYF. CDR3 nucleotide sequence: TGTGCCATCAGTGAGTCTTCGAGGGGAACATGGCAGTATTTT. The chain has TRBV10-3 and TRBJ2-3; D possibly matches TRBD1 or TRBD2 (5 bases each). Trimming took 0 bases from V and 11 from J, leaving 15 bases between them. Germline CDR1 is ENHRY and CDR2 is SYGVKD. The CDR3 length is 14 residues.

The V gene is TRBV7-9, the J gene TRBJ1-2; D might be TRBD1 (5 bases). CDR3 length: 12 residues. The V end was cut by 4 bases, the J end by 8 bases, with 11 bases between. CDR1 is SEHNR, CDR2 FQNEAQ, per germline (reference sequence). CDR3 sequence reads: CASSSSREGYTF. The CDR3 bases are TGTGCCAGCAGCTCCTCCAGGGAGGGCTACACCTTC. Supplemented by reference TRBV7-9 and TRBJ1-2, the full variable domain reads DTGVSQNPRHKITKRGQNVTFRCDPISEHNRLYWYRQTLGQGPEFLTYFQNEAQLEKSRLLSDRFSAERPKGSFSTLEIQRTEQGDSAMYLCASSSSREGYTFGSGTRLTVV.

This rearrangement joins TRBV6-1 to TRBJ1-6; D is unresolved. The V and J ends lost 0 bases and 0 bases respectively, with 6 bases between them. Germline loops: CDR1 MNHNS, CDR2 SASEGT. The CDR3 consists of 16 residues. CDR3 sequence: CASSEALSSYNSPLHF. DNA for the CDR3: TGTGCCAGCAGTGAAGCGCTCAGCTCCTATAATTCACCCCTCCACTTT.

This clone was counted between two and nine times. The chain carries TRBV27 and TRBJ1-1; 10 bases align to TRBD1. V lost 6 bases and J lost 3; bases outside the gene matches: 7. Germline V gene data show CDR1 as MNHEY and CDR2 as SMNVEV (reference sequence). The CDR3 length is 15 residues. The DNA for the CDR3 is TGTGCCAGCAGGGGCCTCGGGACAGGGGACACTGAAGCTTTCTTT. This sequence encodes CASRGLGTGDTEAFF.

The chain links TRBV11-3 to TRBJ2-2; D is undetermined. Trimming removed 4 bases at V and 6 bases at J, with 6 bases between. The CDR3 is made up of 12 amino acids. The germline gives CDR1 SGHNT, CDR2 YENEEA. The CDR3 nucleotides read TGTGCCAGCAGCTCCCTCCCCGGGGAGCTGTTTTTT. Protein: CASSSLPGELFF.

The chain couples TRBV5-1 to TRBJ2-1; either TRBD1 or TRBD2 may supply D (5 bases each). V was pared by 0 bases and J by 0 bases, with 10 bases between. Germline CDR1 SGHRS, CDR2 YFSETQ. The CDR3 extends over 16 amino acids. For the CDR3, the DNA is TGCGCCAGCAGCTTGGCAGCAGGGAGCTCCTACAATGAGCAGTTCTTC. Translation: CASSLAAGSSYNEQFF.

This chain joins TRBV29-1 and TRBJ1-4; a weak D match, TRBD1 (6 bases). Trimming took off 6 bases at V and 8 bases at J, with 16 bases between the two ends. This CDR3 is 13 amino acids long. Germline-derived CDR1 and CDR2 are SQVTM and ANQGSEA. The DNA of the CDR3 is TGCAGCGTCGGACGGGGGGCTGGAGAAAAACTGTTTTTT. It yields the protein CSVGRGAGEKLFF.

The V and J genes are TRBV5-4 and TRBJ2-5; D call uncertain. The DNA end favors TRBJ2-7, so the J call may be wrong. This CDR3 comprises 14 residues. The germline CDR1 and CDR2 sequences are SGHNT and YYREEE (reference sequence). CDR3: CASSLDWAVHEQYF. The CDR3 nucleotides read TGTGCCAGCAGCTTGGATTGGGCGGTCCACGAGCAGTACTTC.

This chain links TRBV15 with TRBJ1-1; D unresolved. The CDR3 length is 13 residues. Germline assignment: CDR1 LNHNV and CDR2 YYDKDF (reference sequence). The ends were cut back, 8 bases at V and 0 bases at J, with 10 bases in the middle. CDR3 sequence reads: CATAHSMNTEAFF. CDR3 DNA sequence: TGTGCCACCGCGCACTCGATGAACACTGAAGCTTTCTTT.

This clone was seen more than once but under ten times. V is TRBV4-1 and J is TRBJ2-1; 9 nucleotides align to TRBD2. V lost 1 base and J lost 8; bases outside the gene matches: 9. Germline CDR1 is MGHRA and CDR2 is YSYEKL. This CDR3 comprises 16 residues. CDR3 protein: CASSQVGGGGAYEQFF. CDR3 coding DNA: TGCGCCAGCAGCCAAGTGGGAGGCGGGGGGGCCTATGAGCAGTTCTTC.

This chain uses TRBV29-1 with TRBJ2-3; perhaps D is TRBD1 or TRBD2 (5 bases each). This CDR3 spans 13 amino acids. V was pared by 4 bases and J by 2 bases, with 10 bases between. Germline CDR1 reads SQVTM; CDR2 reads ANQGSEA. The CDR3 DNA is TGCAGCGTTGGTGGGGGAAACACAGATACGCAGTATTTT. The encoded protein is CSVGGGNTDTQYF.

This clone is termed medium-sized (0.01 to 0.1%). V is TRBV5-1 and J is TRBJ2-7; D is undetermined. Germline CDR1 SGHRS, CDR2 YFSETQ. Trimming took 2 bases from V and 1 from J, leaving 10 bases between them. The CDR3 length is 14 residues. The CDR3 bases are TGCGCCAGCAGCTTATTGGACGAATCCTACGAGCAGTACTTC. This codes for CASSLLDESYEQYF.

This clone was found a few times. The chain is built from TRBV7-7 and TRBJ1-1; D call uncertain. This CDR3 region has 12 residues. The germline CDR1 and CDR2 sequences are SSHAT and FNYEAQ (reference sequence). Trimming left V 3 bases short and J 5 bases short, with 7 bases between. The CDR3 nucleotides are TGTGCCAGCAGCTTTGGTGCGACTGAAGCTTTCTTT. It codes for CASSFGATEAFF.

This chain links TRBV19 with TRBJ1-2, with D possibly TRBD1 on 6 matching bases. Between the trimmed V and J ends, which lost 0 bases and 8 bases, there was a span of 13 bases. In germline, CDR1 is LNHDA, CDR2 SQIVND (reference sequence). The CDR3 is 14 residues long. In DNA, the CDR3 is TGTGCCAGTAGTATAGATCAACAGGGTGGCGGCTACACCTTC. Protein: CASSIDQQGGGYTF.

The J gene is TRBJ1-6, the V gene TRBV5-1, with 9 bases lining up with TRBD1. The CDR3 sequence is 17 residues long. Germline CDR1 and CDR2: SGHRS and YFSETQ. The J segment lost 1 base and the V segment lost 5 bases, leaving 7 bases of the junction unmatched. The CDR3 coding sequence is TGCGCCAGCAGTTTACAGGGGGCGCGGTCCTATAATTCACCCCTCCACTTT. This sequence encodes CASSLQGARSYNSPLHF.

This clone was seen only a few times. V usage is TRBV5-1 and J usage is TRBJ1-1; D perhaps matches TRBD1 (6 bases). The germline V and J ends were trimmed by 0 bases and 5 bases, with 11 bases remaining between them. The CDR3 is made up of 14 amino acids. The germline CDR1 and CDR2 sequences are SGHRS and YFSETQ. For the CDR3, the DNA is TGCGCCAGCAGCTTGGAACAGGGCAGGACTGAAGCTTTCTTT. It translates to CASSLEQGRTEAFF.

CDR3 region: CASSFRDRDTDTQYF. As DNA, the CDR3 is TGCGCCAGCAGCTTCCGGGACAGGGACACAGATACGCAGTATTTT. The chain joins TRBV5-1 to TRBJ2-3; 9 nucleotides align to TRBD1. Looked up from germline, CDR1 is SGHRS and CDR2 is YFSETQ. The CDR3 contains 15 residues. V trimming: 2 bases; J trimming: 2 bases; junction bases outside the gene matches: 3.

V gene TRBV7-3 combines with J gene TRBJ2-7; D may correspond to TRBD1 or TRBD2 (7 bases each). The germline CDR1 and CDR2 sequences are SGHTA and FQGTGA. Trimming took off 4 bases at V and 2 bases at J, with 15 bases between the two ends. The CDR3 totals 15 residues. Written as DNA, the CDR3 is TGTGCCAGCAGCTCCGCCGGGGGGACAGCCTACGAGCAGTACTTC. It codes for CASSSAGGTAYEQYF. Combining the CDR3 with reference TRBV7-3 and TRBJ2-7 gives the whole variable domain GAGVSQTPSNKVTEKGKYVELRCDPISGHTALYWYRQSLGQGPEFLIYFQGTGAADDSGLPNDRFFAVRPEGSVSTLKIQRTERGDSAVYLCASSSAGGTAYEQYFGPGTRLTVT.

The rearrangement joins TRBV27 to TRBJ1-2; no definite D call. The CDR3 covers 13 residues. Germline CDR1 reads MNHEY; CDR2 reads SMNVEV (reference sequence). V was shortened by 5 bases and J by 8 bases, with 15 bases between the two germline ends. CDR3 loop: CASSPSGPRGYTF. The CDR3 DNA follows: TGTGCCAGCAGTCCTAGCGGCCCCAGGGGCTACACCTTC.